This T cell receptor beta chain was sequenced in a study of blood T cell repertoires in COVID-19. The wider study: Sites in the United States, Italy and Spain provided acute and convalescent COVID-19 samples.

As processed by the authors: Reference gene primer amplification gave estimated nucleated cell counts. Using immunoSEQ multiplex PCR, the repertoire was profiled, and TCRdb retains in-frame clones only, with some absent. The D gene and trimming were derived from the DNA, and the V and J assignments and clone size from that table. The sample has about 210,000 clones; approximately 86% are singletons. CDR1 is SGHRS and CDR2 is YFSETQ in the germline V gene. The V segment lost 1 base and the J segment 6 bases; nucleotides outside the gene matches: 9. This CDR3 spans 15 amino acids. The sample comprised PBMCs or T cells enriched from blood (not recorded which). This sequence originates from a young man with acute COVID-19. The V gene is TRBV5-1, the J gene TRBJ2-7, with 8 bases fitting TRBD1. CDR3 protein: CASSLYSGGRGEQYF. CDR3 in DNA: TGCGCCAGCAGCTTGTATTCAGGGGGCCGGGGCGAGCAGTACTTC.